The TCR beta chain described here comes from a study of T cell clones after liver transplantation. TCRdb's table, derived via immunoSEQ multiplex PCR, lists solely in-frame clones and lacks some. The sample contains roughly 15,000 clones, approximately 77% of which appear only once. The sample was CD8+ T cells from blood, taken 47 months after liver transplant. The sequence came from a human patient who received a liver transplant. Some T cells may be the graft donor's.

CDR3 DNA sequence: TGTGCCAGCAGCTTAGTTCTAGCGGGAGCCTACGAGCAGTACTTC. Protein: CASSLVLAGAYEQYF. The J gene is TRBJ2-7, the V gene TRBV7-6, with 10 bases identical to TRBD2. The CDR3 has 15 residues. Germline CDR1 SGHVS, CDR2 FNYEAQ. V shed 1 base, J shed 2 bases, and the junction held 2 bases outside the gene matches.